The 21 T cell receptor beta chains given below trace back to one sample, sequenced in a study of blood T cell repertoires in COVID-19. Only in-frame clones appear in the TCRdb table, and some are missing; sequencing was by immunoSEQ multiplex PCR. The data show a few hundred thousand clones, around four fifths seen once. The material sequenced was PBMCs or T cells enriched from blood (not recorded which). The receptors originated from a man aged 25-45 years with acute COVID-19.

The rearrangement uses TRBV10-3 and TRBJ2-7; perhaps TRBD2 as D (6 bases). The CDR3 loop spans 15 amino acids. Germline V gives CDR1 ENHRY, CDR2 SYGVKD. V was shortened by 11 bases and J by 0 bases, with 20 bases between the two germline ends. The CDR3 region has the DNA TGTGCCCCCTACCCACCTACTAGCCTCTCCTACGAGCAGTACGTC. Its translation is CAPYPPTSLSYEQYV.

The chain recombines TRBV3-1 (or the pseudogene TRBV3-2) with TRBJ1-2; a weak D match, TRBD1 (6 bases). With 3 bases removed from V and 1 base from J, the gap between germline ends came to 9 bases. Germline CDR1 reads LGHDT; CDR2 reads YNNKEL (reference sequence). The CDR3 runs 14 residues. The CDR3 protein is CASSHLDSNYGYTF. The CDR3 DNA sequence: TGTGCCAGCAGCCATCTGGACAGTAACTATGGCTACACCTTC.

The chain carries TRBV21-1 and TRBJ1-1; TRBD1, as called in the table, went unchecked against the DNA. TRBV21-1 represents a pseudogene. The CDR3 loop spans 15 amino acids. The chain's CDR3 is CASNGTSHMNTEAFF. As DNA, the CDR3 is TGTGCCAGCAACGGGACAAGTCATATGAACACTGAAGCTTTCTTT.

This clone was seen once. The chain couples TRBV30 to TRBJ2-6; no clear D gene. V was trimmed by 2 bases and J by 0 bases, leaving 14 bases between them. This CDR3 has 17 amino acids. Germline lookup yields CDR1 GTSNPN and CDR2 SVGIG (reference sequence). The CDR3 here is CAWSIGGMHSGANVLTF. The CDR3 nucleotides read TGTGCCTGGAGTATCGGCGGTATGCACTCTGGGGCCAACGTCCTGACTTTC.

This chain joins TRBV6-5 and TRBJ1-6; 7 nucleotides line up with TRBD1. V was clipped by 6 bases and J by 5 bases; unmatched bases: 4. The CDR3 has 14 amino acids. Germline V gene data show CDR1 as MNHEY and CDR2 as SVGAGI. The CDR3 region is CASSLDRDNSPLHF. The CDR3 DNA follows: TGTGCCAGCAGCCTAGACAGGGATAATTCACCCCTCCACTTT.

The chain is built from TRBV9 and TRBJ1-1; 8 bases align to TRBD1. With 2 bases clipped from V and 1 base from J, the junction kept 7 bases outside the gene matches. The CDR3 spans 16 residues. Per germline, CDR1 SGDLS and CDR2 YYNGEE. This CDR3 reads CASSVLGQAANTEAFF. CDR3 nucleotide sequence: TGTGCCAGCAGCGTCTTGGGACAGGCGGCGAACACTGAAGCTTTCTTT.

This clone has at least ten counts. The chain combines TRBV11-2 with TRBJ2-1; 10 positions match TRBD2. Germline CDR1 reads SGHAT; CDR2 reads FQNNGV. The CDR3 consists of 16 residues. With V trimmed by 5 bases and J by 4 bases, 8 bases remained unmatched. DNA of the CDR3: TGTGCCAGCAGCGGGCTCCTAGCGGGGGAATACAATGAGCAGTTCTTC. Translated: CASSGLLAGEYNEQFF.

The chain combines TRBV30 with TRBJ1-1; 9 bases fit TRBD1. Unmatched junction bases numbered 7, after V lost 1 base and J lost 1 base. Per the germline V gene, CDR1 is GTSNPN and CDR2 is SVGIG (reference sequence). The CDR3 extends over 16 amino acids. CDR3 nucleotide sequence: TGTGCCTGGAGTGGGATCGGGACAGGGAGGAACACTGAAGCTTTCTTT. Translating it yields CAWSGIGTGRNTEAFF.

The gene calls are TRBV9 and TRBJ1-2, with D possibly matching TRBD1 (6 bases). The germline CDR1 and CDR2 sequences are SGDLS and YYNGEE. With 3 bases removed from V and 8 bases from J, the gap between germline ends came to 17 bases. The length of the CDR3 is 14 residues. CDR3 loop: CASSATGPPFGYTF. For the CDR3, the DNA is TGTGCCAGCAGCGCGACAGGACCGCCGTTCGGCTACACCTTC.

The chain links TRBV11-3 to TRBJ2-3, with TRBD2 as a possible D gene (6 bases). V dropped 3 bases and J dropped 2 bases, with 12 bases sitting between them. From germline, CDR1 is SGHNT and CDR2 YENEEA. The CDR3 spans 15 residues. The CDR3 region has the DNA TGTGCCAGCAGCTTTGAGGCGGGACCCACAGATACGCAGTATTTT. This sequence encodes CASSFEAGPTDTQYF. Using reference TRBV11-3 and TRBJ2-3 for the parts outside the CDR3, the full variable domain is EAGVVQSPRYKIIEKKQPVAFWCNPISGHNTLYWYLQNLGQGPELLIRYENEEAVDDSQLPKDRFSAERLKGVDSTLKIQPAELGDSAVYLCASSFEAGPTDTQYFGPGTRLTVL.

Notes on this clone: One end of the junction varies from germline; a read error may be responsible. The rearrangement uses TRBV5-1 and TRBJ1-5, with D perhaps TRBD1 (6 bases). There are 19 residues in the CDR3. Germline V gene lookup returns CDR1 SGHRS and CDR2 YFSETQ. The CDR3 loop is CASSWRLRGIPRGNQPQHF. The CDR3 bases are TGTGCCAGCAGCTGGCGGTTGAGGGGGATACCCCGCGGCAATCAGCCCCAGCATTTT.

The CDR3 protein is CASSDQGQNTEAFF. The CDR3 nucleotides read TGTGCCAGCAGTGATCAGGGCCAGAACACTGAAGCTTTCTTT. The J gene is TRBJ1-1, the V gene TRBV2; a weak D match, TRBD1 (5 bases). Germline V gene lookup returns CDR1 SNHLY and CDR2 FYNNEI. The length of the CDR3 is 14 residues. V was clipped by 3 bases and J by 1 base, with 9 bases between them.

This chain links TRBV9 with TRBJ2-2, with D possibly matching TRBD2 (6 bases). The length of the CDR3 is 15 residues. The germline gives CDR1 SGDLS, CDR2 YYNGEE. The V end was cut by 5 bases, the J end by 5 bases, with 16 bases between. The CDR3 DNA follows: TGTGCCAGCAGTCCCCATAGCGGTGGGACCGGGGAGCTGTTTTTT. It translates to CASSPHSGGTGELFF.

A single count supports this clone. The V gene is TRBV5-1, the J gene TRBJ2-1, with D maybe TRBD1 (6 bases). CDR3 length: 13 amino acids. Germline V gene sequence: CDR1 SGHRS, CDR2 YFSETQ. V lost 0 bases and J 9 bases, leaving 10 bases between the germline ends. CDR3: CASSLVTGGEQFF. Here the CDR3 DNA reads TGCGCCAGCAGCTTGGTGACAGGCGGTGAGCAGTTCTTC.

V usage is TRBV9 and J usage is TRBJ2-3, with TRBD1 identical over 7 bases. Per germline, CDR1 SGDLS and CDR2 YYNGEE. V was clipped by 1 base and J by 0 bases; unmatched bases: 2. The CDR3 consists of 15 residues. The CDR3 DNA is TGTGCCAGCAGCGTAACAGGGGAGAGCACAGATACGCAGTATTTT. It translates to CASSVTGESTDTQYF.

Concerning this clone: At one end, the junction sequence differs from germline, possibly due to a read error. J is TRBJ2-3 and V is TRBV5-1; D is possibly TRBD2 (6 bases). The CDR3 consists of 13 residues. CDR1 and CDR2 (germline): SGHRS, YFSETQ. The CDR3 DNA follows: TGTGCCAGCTCCATGGGGGGTGGTGATACGCAGTATTTT. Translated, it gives CASSMGGGDTQYF.

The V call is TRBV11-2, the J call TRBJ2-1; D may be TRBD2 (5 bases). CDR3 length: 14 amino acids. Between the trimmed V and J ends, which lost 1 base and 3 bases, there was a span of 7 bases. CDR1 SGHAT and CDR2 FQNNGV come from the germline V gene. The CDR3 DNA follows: TGTGCCAGCAGCTTAGCCGGGGTCTACAATGAGCAGTTCTTC. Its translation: CASSLAGVYNEQFF.

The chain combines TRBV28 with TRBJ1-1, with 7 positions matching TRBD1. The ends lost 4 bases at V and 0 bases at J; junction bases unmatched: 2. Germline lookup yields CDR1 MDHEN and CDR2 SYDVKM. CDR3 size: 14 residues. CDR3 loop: CASSSTGVNTEAFF. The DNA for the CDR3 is TGTGCCAGCAGTTCTACAGGGGTGAACACTGAAGCTTTCTTT.

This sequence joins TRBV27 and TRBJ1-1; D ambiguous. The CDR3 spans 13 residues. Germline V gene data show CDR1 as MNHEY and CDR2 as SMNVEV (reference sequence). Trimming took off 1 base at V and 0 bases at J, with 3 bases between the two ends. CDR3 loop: CASSLWLNTEAFF. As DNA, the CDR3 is TGTGCCAGCAGTTTATGGCTGAACACTGAAGCTTTCTTT.

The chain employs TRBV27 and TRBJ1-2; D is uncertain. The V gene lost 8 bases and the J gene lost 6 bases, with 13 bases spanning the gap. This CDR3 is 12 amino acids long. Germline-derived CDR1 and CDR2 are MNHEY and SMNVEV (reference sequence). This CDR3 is CASSGFRDGYTF. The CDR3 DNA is TGTGCCAGCTCCGGTTTTCGGGATGGCTACACCTTC.

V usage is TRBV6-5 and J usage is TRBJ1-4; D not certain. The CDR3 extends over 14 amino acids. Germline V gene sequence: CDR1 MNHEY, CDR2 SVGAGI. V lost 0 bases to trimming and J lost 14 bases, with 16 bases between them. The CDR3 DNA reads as TGTGCCAGCAGTTACTCGAAGTTTCCAGAACGTCTGTTTTTT. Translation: CASSYSKFPERLFF.